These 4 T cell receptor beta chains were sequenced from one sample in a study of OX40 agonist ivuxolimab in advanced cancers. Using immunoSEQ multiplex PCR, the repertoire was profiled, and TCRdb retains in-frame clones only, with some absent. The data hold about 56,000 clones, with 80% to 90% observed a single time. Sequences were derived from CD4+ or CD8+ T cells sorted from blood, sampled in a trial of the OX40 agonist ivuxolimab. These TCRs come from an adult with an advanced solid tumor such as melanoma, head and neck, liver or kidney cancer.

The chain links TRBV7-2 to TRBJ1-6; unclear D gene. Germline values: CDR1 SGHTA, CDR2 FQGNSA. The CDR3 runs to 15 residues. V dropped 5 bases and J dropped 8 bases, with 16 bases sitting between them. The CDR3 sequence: CASSPSFGSDSPLHF. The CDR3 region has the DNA TGTGCCAGCAGCCCAAGCTTTGGGTCGGATTCACCCCTCCACTTT.

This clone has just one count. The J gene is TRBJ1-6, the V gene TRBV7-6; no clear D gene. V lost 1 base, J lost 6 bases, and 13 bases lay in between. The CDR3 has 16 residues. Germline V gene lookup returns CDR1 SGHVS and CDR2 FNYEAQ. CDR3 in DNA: TGTGCCAGCAGCTTAGGAAGACCGGGAGGTAATTCACCCCTCCACTTT. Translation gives CASSLGRPGGNSPLHF.

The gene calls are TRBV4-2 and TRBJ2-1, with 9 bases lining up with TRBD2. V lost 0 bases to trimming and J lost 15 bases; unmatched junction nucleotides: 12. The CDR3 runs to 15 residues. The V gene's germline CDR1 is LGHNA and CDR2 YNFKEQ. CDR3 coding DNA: TGTGCCAGCAGCCAAGAAGGCGGGGGGGAAGTCTTACGGTTCTTC. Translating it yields CASSQEGGGEVLRFF.

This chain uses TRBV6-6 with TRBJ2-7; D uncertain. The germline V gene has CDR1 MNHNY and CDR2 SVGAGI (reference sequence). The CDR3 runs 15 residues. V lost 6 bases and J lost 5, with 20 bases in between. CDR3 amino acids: CASSPFETGTHEQYF. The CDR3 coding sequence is TGTGCCAGCAGCCCCTTTGAAACCGGAACCCACGAGCAGTACTTC.